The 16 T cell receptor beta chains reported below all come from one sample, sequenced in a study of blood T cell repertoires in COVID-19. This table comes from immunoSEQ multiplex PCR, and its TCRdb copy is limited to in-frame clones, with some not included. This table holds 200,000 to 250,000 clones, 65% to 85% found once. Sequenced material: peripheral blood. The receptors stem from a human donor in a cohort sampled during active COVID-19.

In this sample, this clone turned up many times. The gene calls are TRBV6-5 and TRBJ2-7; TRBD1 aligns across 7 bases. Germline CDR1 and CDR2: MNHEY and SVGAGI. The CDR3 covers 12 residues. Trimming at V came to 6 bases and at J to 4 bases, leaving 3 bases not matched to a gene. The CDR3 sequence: CASRSQGYEQYF. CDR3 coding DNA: TGTGCCAGCAGATCACAGGGGTACGAGCAGTACTTC.

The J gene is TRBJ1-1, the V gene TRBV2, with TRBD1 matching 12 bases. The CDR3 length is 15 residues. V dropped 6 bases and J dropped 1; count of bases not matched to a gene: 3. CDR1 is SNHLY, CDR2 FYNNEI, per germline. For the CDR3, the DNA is TGTGCCAGCAGCGAGGGACAGGGGGCGAACACTGAAGCTTTCTTT. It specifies CASSEGQGANTEAFF. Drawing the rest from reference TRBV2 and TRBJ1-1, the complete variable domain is EPEVTQTPSHQVTQMGQEVILRCVPISNHLYFYWYRQILGQKVEFLVSFYNNEISEKSEIFDDQFSVERPDGSNFTLKIRSTKLEDSAMYFCASSEGQGANTEAFFGQGTRLTVV.

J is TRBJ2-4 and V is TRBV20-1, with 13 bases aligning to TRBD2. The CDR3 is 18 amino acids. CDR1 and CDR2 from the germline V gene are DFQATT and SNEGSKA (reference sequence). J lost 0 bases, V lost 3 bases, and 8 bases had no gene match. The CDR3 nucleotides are TGCAGTGCTAGTCGAGGGGGACTAGCGGGACGAGCCAAAAACATTCAGTACTTC. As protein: CSASRGGLAGRAKNIQYF.

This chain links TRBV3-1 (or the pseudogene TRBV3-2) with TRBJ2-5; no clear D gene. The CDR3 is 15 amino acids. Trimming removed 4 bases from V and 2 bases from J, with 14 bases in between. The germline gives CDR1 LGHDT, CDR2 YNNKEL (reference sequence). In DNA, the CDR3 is TGTGCCAGCAGCCCTGATACCCACCTACAAGAGACCCAGTACTTC. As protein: CASSPDTHLQETQYF.

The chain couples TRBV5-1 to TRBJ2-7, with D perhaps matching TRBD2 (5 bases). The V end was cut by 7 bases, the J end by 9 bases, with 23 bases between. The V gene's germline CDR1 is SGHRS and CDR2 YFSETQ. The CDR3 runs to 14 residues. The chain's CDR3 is CASRTAPGGSGQYF. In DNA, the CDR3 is TGCGCCAGCCGTACAGCTCCCGGAGGCTCTGGGCAGTACTTC.

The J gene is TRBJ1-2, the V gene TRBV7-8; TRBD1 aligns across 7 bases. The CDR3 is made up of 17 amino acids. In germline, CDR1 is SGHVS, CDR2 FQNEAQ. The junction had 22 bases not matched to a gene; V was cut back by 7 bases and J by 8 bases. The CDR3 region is CASTSWGGRDRQRGYTF. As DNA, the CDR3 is TGTGCCAGCACCAGTTGGGGTGGCCGGGACAGACAACGGGGCTACACCTTC.

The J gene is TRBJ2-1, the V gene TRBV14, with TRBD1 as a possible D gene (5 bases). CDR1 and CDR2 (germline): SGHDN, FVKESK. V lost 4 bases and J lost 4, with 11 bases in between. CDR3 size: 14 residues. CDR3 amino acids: CASSPAGPYNEQFF. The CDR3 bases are TGTGCCAGCAGCCCGGCAGGGCCTTACAATGAGCAGTTCTTC.

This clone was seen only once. CDR3 sequence reads: CASSITWTGSGNTIYF. The CDR3 DNA sequence: TGTGCCAGTAGTATTACCTGGACAGGGAGTGGAAACACCATATATTTT. The chain couples TRBV19 to TRBJ1-3, with 8 bases that match TRBD1. The germline V gene has CDR1 LNHDA and CDR2 SQIVND (reference sequence). The CDR3 has 16 amino acids. The J segment lost 3 bases and the V segment lost 3 bases, leaving 7 bases of the junction unmatched.

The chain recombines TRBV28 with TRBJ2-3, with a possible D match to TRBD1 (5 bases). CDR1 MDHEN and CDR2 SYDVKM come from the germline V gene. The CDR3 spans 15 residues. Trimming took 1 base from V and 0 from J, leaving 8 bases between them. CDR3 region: CASSLSTGSTDTQYF. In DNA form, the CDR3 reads TGTGCCAGCAGTTTATCAACAGGAAGCACAGATACGCAGTATTTT.

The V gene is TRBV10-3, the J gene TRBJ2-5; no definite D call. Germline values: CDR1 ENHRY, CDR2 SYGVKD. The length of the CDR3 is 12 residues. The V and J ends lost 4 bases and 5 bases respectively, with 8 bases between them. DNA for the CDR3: TGTGCCATCAGTGCTAGTTCGGAGACCCAGTACTTC. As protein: CAISASSETQYF.

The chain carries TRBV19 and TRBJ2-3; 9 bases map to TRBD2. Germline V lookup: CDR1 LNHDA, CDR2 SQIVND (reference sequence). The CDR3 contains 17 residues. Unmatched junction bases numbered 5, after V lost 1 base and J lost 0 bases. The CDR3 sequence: CASSIVSSGTSTDTQYF. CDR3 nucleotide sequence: TGTGCCAGTAGTATAGTTTCTAGCGGGACTAGCACAGATACGCAGTATTTT.

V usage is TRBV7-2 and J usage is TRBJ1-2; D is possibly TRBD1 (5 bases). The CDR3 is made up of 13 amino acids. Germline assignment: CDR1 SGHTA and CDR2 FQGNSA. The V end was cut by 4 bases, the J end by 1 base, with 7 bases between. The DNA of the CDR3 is TGTGCCAGCAGCTCGACAGATAACTATGGCTACACCTTC. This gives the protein CASSSTDNYGYTF.

The CDR3 DNA reads as TGTGCCAGCAGCCCCTCCGGACTGGGCGGCTACACCTTC. Translated, it gives CASSPSGLGGYTF. V is TRBV3-1 (or the pseudogene TRBV3-2) and J is TRBJ1-2, with D hard to call. Looked up from germline, CDR1 is LGHDT and CDR2 is YNNKEL (reference sequence). The V end was cut by 4 bases, the J end by 8 bases, with 14 bases between. The CDR3 covers 13 residues.

The CDR3 sequence: CASSPETFTYNEQFF. The CDR3 DNA reads TGTGCCAGCAGCCCAGAGACTTTCACCTACAATGAGCAGTTCTTC. The rearrangement links TRBV3-1 (or the pseudogene TRBV3-2) to TRBJ2-1; no firm D call. The germline V and J ends were trimmed by 4 bases and 2 bases, with 12 bases remaining between them. The germline V gene encodes CDR1 LGHDT and CDR2 YNNKEL (reference sequence). The CDR3 covers 15 residues.

The CDR3 DNA reads as TGTGCCAGCAGTCCGGTTTCACCCCTCCACTTT. Amino acid sequence: CASSPVSPLHF. V is TRBV5-8 and J is TRBJ1-6; D gene ambiguous. This CDR3 is 11 amino acids long. The germline V gene has CDR1 SGHTS and CDR2 YDEGEE. V gave up 5 bases and J gave up 9 bases, with 6 bases separating them.

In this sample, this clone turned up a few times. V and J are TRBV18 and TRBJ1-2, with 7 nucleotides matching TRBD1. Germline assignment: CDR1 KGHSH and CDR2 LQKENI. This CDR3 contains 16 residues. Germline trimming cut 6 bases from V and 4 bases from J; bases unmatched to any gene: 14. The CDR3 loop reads CASSQTGDRASYGYTF. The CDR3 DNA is TGTGCCAGCTCGCAAACTGGTGACAGGGCCAGCTATGGCTACACCTTC. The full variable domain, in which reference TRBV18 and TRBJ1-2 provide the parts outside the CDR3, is NAGVMQNPRHLVRRRGQEARLRCSPMKGHSHVYWYRQLPEEGLKFMVYLQKENIIDESGMPKERFSAEFPKEGPSILRIQQVVRGDSAAYFCASSQTGDRASYGYTFGSGTRLTVV.